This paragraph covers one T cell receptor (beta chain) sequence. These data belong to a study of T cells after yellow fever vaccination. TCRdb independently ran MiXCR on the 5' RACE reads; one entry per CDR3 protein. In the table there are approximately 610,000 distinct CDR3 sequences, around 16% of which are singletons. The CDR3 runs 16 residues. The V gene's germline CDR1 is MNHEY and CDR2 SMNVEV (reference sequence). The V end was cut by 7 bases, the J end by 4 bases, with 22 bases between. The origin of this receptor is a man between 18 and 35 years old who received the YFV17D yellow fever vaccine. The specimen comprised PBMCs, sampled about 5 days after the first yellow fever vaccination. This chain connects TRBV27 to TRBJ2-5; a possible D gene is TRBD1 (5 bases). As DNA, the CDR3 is TGTGCCAGCACCCATAGGGTGGGCAGGGTTAGAGAGACCCAGTACTTC. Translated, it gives CASTHRVGRVRETQYF.